This passage covers 4 T cell receptor beta chains from one sample sequenced in a study of tissue T cells after allogeneic stem cell transplantation. TCRdb keeps only in-frame clones here, not all; method: immunoSEQ multiplex PCR. The sample has 4,500 or so clones; about a third are singletons. Time point specified: mouse harvest day 14 after allogeneic transplant. Mouse grafts combined 10^7 T-cell-depleted bone marrow cells with 10^6 splenic CD5+ T cells. Sequencing used skin. Receptor source: a female BALB/c mouse given C57BL/6 T cells with graft-versus-host disease after an allogeneic hematopoietic cell transplant.

This clone was observed a few times. Gene and germline names: mouse. The observed sequence ends 1 residue before the CDR3 terminus, with the missing tail filled in from the germline J gene. This chain uses TRBV26 with TRBJ2-4; 9 nucleotides line up with TRBD2. This CDR3 spans 15 amino acids. Per germline, CDR1 KGHPV and CDR2 FQNQEV (reference sequence). Trimming at V came to 1 base and at J to 6 bases, leaving 5 bases not matched to a gene. The sequenced CDR3 bases are TGTGCCAGCAGTCTGTTGGGGGGGCGCGTGAACACCTTGTAC. Translation: CASSLLGGRVNTLY. From start to end, the CDR3 is CASSLLGGRVNTLYF. Complete variable domain (other parts from reference TRBV26 and TRBJ2-4): NSKVIQTPRYLVKGQGQKAKMRCIPEKGHPVVFWYQQNKNNEFKFLINFQNQEVLQQIDMTEKRFSAECPSNSPCSLEIQSSEAGDSALYLCASSLLGGRVNTLYFGAGTRLSVL.

This clone is labeled medium-sized (0.01 to 0.1%). Genes here carry mouse names. This CDR3 is CGARVRSANTEVFF. CDR3 bases read: TGTGGTGCTAGGGTTCGCAGCGCAAACACAGAAGTCTTC. The rearrangement joins TRBV20 to TRBJ1-1; D unclear. The observed sequence ends 1 residue before the CDR3 terminus, with the missing tail filled in from the germline J gene. The germline gives CDR1 GFQATS, CDR2 STVNSAI. The CDR3 spans 14 residues. The V end lost 1 base, the J end lost 0 bases, and 9 bases lay between the germline ends.

By frequency in the sample, this clone is medium-sized (0.01 to 0.1%). Gene names are the mouse ones. The CDR3 goes on 1 residue after the read ends, and that part is filled in from the germline J gene. The V and J genes are TRBV23 and TRBJ2-3; the table gives TRBD2 as D, unverified against the DNA. The length of the CDR3 is 15 residues. Germline CDR1 and CDR2: KGHTA and FQNQQP. The covered CDR3 bases are TGCTCCAGCAGCTCCGGGACTGGGGGGGCGGAAACGCTGTAT. Protein sequence: CSSSSGTGGAETLY. The entire CDR3 sequence reads CSSSSGTGGAETLYF.

A remark on this clone: Any gene name here is a mouse gene name. The same CDR3 arises from other DNA sequences in this sample as well. Incomplete CDR3 DNA: TGTGCCAGCAGTCTCACAGGGACTGGAAATACGCTCTAT. The encoded protein is CASSLTGTGNTLY. The full CDR3 reads CASSLTGTGNTLYF. V and J are TRBV26 and TRBJ1-3; possible D gene TRBD1, 6 bases. From the germline J gene comes the end of the CDR3, since the read stops 1 residue before it. The CDR3 has 14 amino acids. The ends were cut back, 3 bases at V and 2 bases at J, with 8 bases in the middle. CDR1 and CDR2 (germline): KGHPV, FQNQEV (reference sequence).